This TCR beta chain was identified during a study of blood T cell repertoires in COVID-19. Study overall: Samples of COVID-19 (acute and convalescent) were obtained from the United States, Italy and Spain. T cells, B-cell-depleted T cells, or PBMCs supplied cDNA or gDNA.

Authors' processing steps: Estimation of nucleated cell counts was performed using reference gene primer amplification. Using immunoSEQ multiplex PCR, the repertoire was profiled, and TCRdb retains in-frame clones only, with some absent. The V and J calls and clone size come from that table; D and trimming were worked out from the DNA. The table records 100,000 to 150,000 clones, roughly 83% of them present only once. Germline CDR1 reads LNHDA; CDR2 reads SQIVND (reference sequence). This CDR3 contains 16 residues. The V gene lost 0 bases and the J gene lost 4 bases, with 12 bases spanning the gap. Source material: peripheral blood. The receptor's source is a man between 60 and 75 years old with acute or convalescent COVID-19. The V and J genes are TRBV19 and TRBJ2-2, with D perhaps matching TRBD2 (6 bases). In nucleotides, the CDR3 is TGTGCCAGTAGTATAGAGGGAGCGGGTCGCACCGGGGAGCTGTTTTTT. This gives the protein CASSIEGAGRTGELFF.